This T cell receptor (beta chain) was sequenced during a study of blood T cell repertoires in COVID-19. As for the study in general: The origin of the acute and convalescent COVID-19 samples was the United States, Italy and Spain. From T cells, B-cell-depleted T cells, or PBMCs came the material, which was cDNA or gDNA.

In the source study's methods: Amplified reference gene primers provided the basis for estimating nucleated cell counts. TCRdb's copy holds only in-frame clones and misses some; the assay was immunoSEQ multiplex PCR. D and trimming were read from the DNA, whereas the V and J calls and clone size are those reported in that table. The sample contains approximately 280,000 clones, 88% of which appear only once. This clone has only one observation. What was sequenced was peripheral blood. This TCR was sampled from a man between 18 and 29 years old with active or convalescent COVID-19.

The CDR3: CATTLPGSRRTVYSNQPQHF. CDR3 bases: TGTGCCACCACCCTCCCAGGAAGTAGACGGACAGTGTATAGCAATCAGCCCCAGCATTTT. The chain uses TRBV24-1 and TRBJ1-5, with D possibly being TRBD1 (6 bases). The CDR3 length is 20 residues. Germline V gene lookup returns CDR1 KGHDR and CDR2 SFDVKD. V lost 8 bases and J lost 0, with 28 bases in between.